This entry concerns a single T cell receptor (beta chain). Germline V gene data show CDR1 as MNHEY and CDR2 as SVGAGI. This CDR3 contains 13 residues. The V gene lost 5 bases and the J gene lost 4 bases, with 11 bases spanning the gap. This sample stems from a study of spatial heterogeneity in lung cancer. Study summary: Donors were around 70 untreated early-stage non-small cell lung cancer patients. In cases with available follow-up PBMC samples, these were sequenced at a median of about two years after resection. A consistent excess of beta-chain over alpha-chain sequences was detected.

Time point defined: blood at routine non-recurrence follow-up after resection. TCRdb recomputed calls from the 5' RACE reads with MiXCR, one row per CDR3 protein. The table lists approximately 100,000 distinct CDR3 sequences, 15% to 20% of them singletons, with 20% to 25% in the top ten. The receptor comes from a male donor with early-stage non-small cell lung cancer. The chain recombines TRBV6-5 with TRBJ1-2; D is perhaps TRBD1 (6 bases). The material was PBMCs, obtained at follow-up. DNA for the CDR3: TGTGCCAGCAGTGCACAGGGAGGCTATGGCTACACCTTC. This codes for CASSAQGGYGYTF.